The 25 T cell receptor beta chains given below trace back to one sample, sequenced in a study of OX40 agonist ivuxolimab in advanced cancers. Sequenced by immunoSEQ multiplex PCR; TCRdb stores in-frame clones only, minus some. The sample contains under 20,000 clones, about two thirds of which appear only once. The material was CD4+ or CD8+ T cells sorted from blood, obtained in a trial of the OX40 agonist ivuxolimab. The receptors here all came from an adult with an advanced solid tumor such as melanoma, head and neck, liver or kidney cancer.

In this sample, this clone turned up once. This chain uses TRBV13 with TRBJ2-7; TRBD2 is a possible D gene (5 bases). CDR3 size: 15 residues. The germline CDR1 and CDR2 sequences are PRHDT and FYEKMQ (reference sequence). Trimming removed 6 bases at V and 4 bases at J, with 19 bases between. The CDR3 bases are TGTGCCAGCAGTCTAGTGGAGGCTGGCGGTTACGAGCAGTACTTC. This codes for CASSLVEAGGYEQYF. The whole variable domain, remainder taken from reference TRBV13 and TRBJ2-7, is AAGVIQSPRHLIKEKRETATLKCYPIPRHDTVYWYQQGPGQDPQFLISFYEKMQSDKGSIPDRFSAQQFSDYHSELNMSSLELGDSALYFCASSLVEAGGYEQYFGPGTRLTVT.

In this sample, this clone turned up a few times. The rearrangement uses TRBV6-6 and TRBJ2-7; D uncertain. Deletions cut 6 bases from V and 0 bases from J, with 6 bases between. Germline CDR1 and CDR2: MNHNY and SVGAGI (reference sequence). This CDR3 contains 12 residues. The DNA of the CDR3 is TGTGCCAGCAGCTCCGTCTCCTACGAGCAGTACTTC. It translates to CASSSVSYEQYF.

The rearrangement uses TRBV11-2 and TRBJ2-7, with TRBD1 identical over 10 bases. This CDR3 contains 15 residues. The V gene end was trimmed by 5 bases and the J gene end by 4 bases; junction bases not matched to a gene: 8. Germline CDR1 and CDR2: SGHAT and FQNNGV. The CDR3 DNA follows: TGTGCCAGCAGCCTCCTACCGGGACAGGGGTACGAGCAGTACTTC. Protein sequence: CASSLLPGQGYEQYF. The full variable domain, completed using reference TRBV11-2 and TRBJ2-7, is EAGVAQSPRYKIIEKRQSVAFWCNPISGHATLYWYQQILGQGPKLLIQFQNNGVVDDSQLPKDRFSAERLKGVDSTLKIQPAKLEDSAVYLCASSLLPGQGYEQYFGPGTRLTVT.

The chain combines TRBV5-4 with TRBJ2-1, with unresolved D. In germline, CDR1 is SGHNT, CDR2 YYREEE (reference sequence). Trimming took off 1 base at V and 11 bases at J, with 7 bases between the two ends. This CDR3 spans 11 amino acids. The CDR3 DNA reads TGTGCCAGCAGCTTGACGACCCAGCAGTTCTTC. This translates into CASSLTTQQFF.

The chain links TRBV2 to TRBJ1-1, with D perhaps TRBD1 (5 bases). Per germline, CDR1 SNHLY and CDR2 FYNNEI. V lost 7 bases and J 8 bases, leaving 14 bases between the germline ends. The CDR3 extends over 12 amino acids. CDR3 region: CASTWDSGEAFF. As DNA, the CDR3 is TGTGCCAGCACGTGGGACTCCGGGGAAGCTTTCTTT.

This chain links TRBV7-3 with TRBJ2-3; a possible D gene is TRBD1 (5 bases). Germline V gene data show CDR1 as SGHTA and CDR2 as FQGTGA. V lost 1 base, J lost 10 bases, and 15 bases lay in between. The length of the CDR3 is 14 residues. The CDR3, as DNA: TGTGCCAGCAGCTTAATAGGGGCCGCCACCCCGCAGTATTTT. It is translated as CASSLIGAATPQYF. The full variable domain, in which reference TRBV7-3 and TRBJ2-3 provide the parts outside the CDR3, is GAGVSQTPSNKVTEKGKYVELRCDPISGHTALYWYRQSLGQGPEFLIYFQGTGAADDSGLPNDRFFAVRPEGSVSTLKIQRTERGDSAVYLCASSLIGAATPQYFGPGTRLTVL.

The V and J genes are TRBV15 and TRBJ2-5; possibly TRBD2 for D (5 bases). Trimming cost V 0 bases and J 10 bases, with 12 bases left between them. Per germline, CDR1 LNHNV and CDR2 YYDKDF (reference sequence). The CDR3 length is 13 residues. DNA for the CDR3: TGTGCCACCAGCAGAGATTTCGGGGATGACCAGTACTTC. This sequence encodes CATSRDFGDDQYF.

This sequence joins TRBV19 and TRBJ1-2; the match to TRBD1 covers 8 bases. Germline trimming cut 6 bases from V and 12 bases from J; bases unmatched to any gene: 15. Looked up from germline, CDR1 is LNHDA and CDR2 is SQIVND (reference sequence). The CDR3 contains 14 residues. CDR3 nucleotides: TGTGCCAGTAGATCCGACCCAGGGGGCATCCGCCACACCTTC. Protein product: CASRSDPGGIRHTF.

The V gene is TRBV5-4, the J gene TRBJ1-1; D is possibly TRBD1 (5 bases). V was trimmed by 0 bases and J by 0 bases, leaving 15 bases between them. This CDR3 contains 17 residues. Looked up from germline, CDR1 is SGHNT and CDR2 is YYREEE (reference sequence). DNA for the CDR3: TGTGCCAGCAGCTTGGAGGGGCGACTACAATTGAACACTGAAGCTTTCTTT. The encoded protein is CASSLEGRLQLNTEAFF.

This chain links TRBV19 with TRBJ1-2, with TRBD1 identical over 8 bases. Trimming at V came to 0 bases and at J to 4 bases, leaving 4 bases not matched to a gene. CDR1 is LNHDA, CDR2 SQIVND, per germline (reference sequence). The CDR3 consists of 15 residues. CDR3 DNA: TGTGCCAGTAGTATAGAATGGACAGGGTCCTATGGCTACACCTTC. Protein product: CASSIEWTGSYGYTF. The full variable domain, in which reference TRBV19 and TRBJ1-2 provide the parts outside the CDR3, is DGGITQSPKYLFRKEGQNVTLSCEQNLNHDAMYWYRQDPGQGLRLIYYSQIVNDFQKGDIAEGYSVSREKKESFPLTVTSAQKNPTAFYLCASSIEWTGSYGYTFGSGTRLTVV.

The chain employs TRBV7-9 and TRBJ2-7; 7 bases line up with TRBD1. This CDR3 contains 12 residues. The germline V gene encodes CDR1 SEHNR and CDR2 FQNEAQ (reference sequence). V was pared by 2 bases and J by 7 bases, with 2 bases of the junction left unmatched. Here the CDR3 reads CASSLLQGEQYF. In DNA, the CDR3 is TGTGCCAGCAGCTTATTACAGGGGGAGCAGTACTTC. The variable domain in full, completed from reference TRBV7-9 and TRBJ2-7, reads DTGVSQNPRHKITKRGQNVTFRCDPISEHNRLYWYRQTLGQGPEFLTYFQNEAQLEKSRLLSDRFSAERPKGSFSTLEIQRTEQGDSAMYLCASSLLQGEQYFGPGTRLTVT.

CDR3 amino acids: CASDGGPSSYEQYF. The CDR3 DNA sequence: TGTGCCAGCGACGGGGGCCCCAGCTCCTACGAGCAGTACTTC. The chain combines TRBV7-9 with TRBJ2-7, with D possibly being TRBD1 or TRBD2 (6 bases each). Deletions cut 8 bases from V and 0 bases from J, with 14 bases between. This CDR3 spans 14 amino acids. CDR1 and CDR2 from the germline V gene are SEHNR and FQNEAQ (reference sequence).

Here the CDR3 DNA reads TGTGCCAGCAGCAACACCCTAGGCACAGATACGCAGTATTTT. It is translated as CASSNTLGTDTQYF. The rearrangement links TRBV27 to TRBJ2-3; D gene unclear. The V gene lost 6 bases and the J gene lost 1 base, with 11 bases spanning the gap. CDR3 length: 14 amino acids. Germline loops: CDR1 MNHEY, CDR2 SMNVEV (reference sequence).

V is TRBV4-2 and J is TRBJ2-7; 7 nucleotides align to TRBD1. Looked up from germline, CDR1 is LGHNA and CDR2 is YNFKEQ. This CDR3 spans 15 amino acids. With 5 bases clipped from V and 0 bases from J, the junction kept 7 bases outside the gene matches. CDR3 sequence (DNA): TGTGCCAGCAGCGAGGACAGGACCCACTCCTACGAGCAGTACTTC. It yields the protein CASSEDRTHSYEQYF.

The chain recombines TRBV4-1 with TRBJ2-3; a weak D match, TRBD1 (5 bases). Trimming cost V 0 bases and J 3 bases, with 10 bases left between them. The V gene's germline CDR1 is MGHRA and CDR2 YSYEKL. This CDR3 contains 15 residues. The CDR3 spells CASSQDIGVTDTQYF. The CDR3 DNA is TGCGCCAGCAGCCAAGATATAGGGGTGACAGATACGCAGTATTTT.

This chain links TRBV5-1 with TRBJ2-3; a weak D match, TRBD2 (5 bases). The CDR3 sequence is 14 residues long. V lost 4 bases, J lost 0 bases, and 9 bases lay in between. The germline V gene has CDR1 SGHRS and CDR2 YFSETQ. This CDR3 reads CASSRAVSTDTQYF. The CDR3 DNA sequence: TGCGCCAGCAGCCGAGCGGTTAGCACAGATACGCAGTATTTT.

The J gene is TRBJ2-7, the V gene TRBV7-2; the match to TRBD2 covers 8 bases. Germline V gives CDR1 SGHTA, CDR2 FQGNSA. J lost 5 bases, V lost 5 bases, and 17 bases had no gene match. CDR3 length equals 17 residues. For the CDR3, the DNA is TGTGCCAGCAGCCGAATTAGTGCGGGGGGCATCTGCGACGAGCAGTACTTC. It codes for CASSRISAGGICDEQYF.

The CDR3 sequence is CASSPLGISTDTQYF. For the CDR3, the DNA is TGTGCCAGCTCACCACTGGGTATTAGCACAGATACGCAGTATTTT. The chain joins TRBV18 to TRBJ2-3; D unresolved. V was cut by 1 base and J by 0 bases, with 8 bases left in between. This CDR3 region has 15 residues. Germline V CDR1 and CDR2: KGHSH, LQKENI.

The genes are TRBV15 and TRBJ1-1; 9 nucleotides line up with TRBD1. This CDR3 comprises 15 residues. Germline V gene lookup returns CDR1 LNHNV and CDR2 YYDKDF (reference sequence). V lost 0 bases, J lost 5 bases, and 4 bases stayed unmatched. CDR3 in amino acids: CATSRDGTGKTEAFF. The CDR3 DNA reads as TGTGCCACCAGCAGAGATGGGACAGGGAAGACTGAAGCTTTCTTT.

The chain employs TRBV19 and TRBJ2-1; 8 nucleotides line up with TRBD1. The CDR3 covers 13 residues. J gave up 10 bases and V 3 bases, and 5 bases lay outside the gene matches. Per germline, CDR1 LNHDA and CDR2 SQIVND (reference sequence). In DNA form, the CDR3 reads TGTGCCAGTAGTATGGCGACAGGGGACGAGCAGTTCTTC. Its protein product is CASSMATGDEQFF.

The CDR3 bases are TGTGCCAGCAGCTTAGCCCGGACAGGCCAGACTGAAGCTTTCTTT. Translating it yields CASSLARTGQTEAFF. The chain employs TRBV13 and TRBJ1-1; 7 bases are shared with TRBD1. The CDR3 runs 15 residues. In germline, CDR1 is PRHDT, CDR2 FYEKMQ (reference sequence). J gave up 5 bases and V 1 base, and 7 bases lay outside the gene matches.

V gene TRBV29-1 combines with J gene TRBJ1-2; 9 bases match TRBD1. The CDR3 loop spans 15 amino acids. The J segment lost 6 bases and the V segment lost 6 bases, leaving 14 bases of the junction unmatched. Germline V gene lookup returns CDR1 SQVTM and CDR2 ANQGSEA. CDR3 DNA: TGCAGCGTGGGACAGGGAGAGGGTGTGTTGGATGGCTACACCTTC. It codes for CSVGQGEGVLDGYTF.

The table lists this clone with a count of one. The J gene is TRBJ2-6, the V gene TRBV9; the D gene is possibly TRBD1 (5 bases). V gave up 0 bases and J gave up 2 bases, with 21 bases separating them. Germline CDR1 reads SGDLS; CDR2 reads YYNGEE. The CDR3 has 20 residues. The CDR3 loop is CASSVATNRNKPTGANVLTF. For the CDR3, the DNA is TGTGCCAGCAGCGTAGCTACAAACAGGAATAAGCCTACTGGGGCCAACGTCCTGACTTTC.

The V call is TRBV7-2, the J call TRBJ2-7; tentative D call: TRBD1 (6 bases). The CDR3 runs 18 residues. Trimming removed 1 base from V and 2 bases from J, with 21 bases in between. Per the germline V gene, CDR1 is SGHTA and CDR2 is FQGNSA. Here the CDR3 reads CASSLEHRALHSAYEQYF. The DNA for the CDR3 is TGTGCCAGCAGCTTAGAGCACAGGGCTCTCCATTCAGCCTACGAGCAGTACTTC.

This clone showed up just a few times. The chain uses TRBV28 and TRBJ2-1; no reliable D call. The germline CDR1 and CDR2 sequences are MDHEN and SYDVKM. This CDR3 is 15 amino acids long. The V end was cut by 3 bases, the J end by 3 bases, with 12 bases between. CDR3 in DNA: TGTGCCAGCAGTTTTATCGCGGAACTCTACAATGAGCAGTTCTTC. Amino acids: CASSFIAELYNEQFF. Supplemented by reference TRBV28 and TRBJ2-1, the full variable domain reads DVKVTQSSRYLVKRTGEKVFLECVQDMDHENMFWYRQDPGLGLRLIYFSYDVKMKEKGDIPEGYSVSREKKERFSLILESASTNQTSMYLCASSFIAELYNEQFFGPGTRLTVL.